Sequencing of this T cell receptor (beta chain) was carried out in a study of response to subunit inactivated influenza vaccine. V shed 8 bases and J 6 bases; nucleotides not matched to a gene: 11. The CDR3 contains 15 residues. The germline V gene encodes CDR1 MNHEY and CDR2 SVGEGT. This clonotype was recorded many times. One entry per CDR3 protein results from TCRdb running MiXCR on the RT-PCR reads. The sample lists roughly 620,000 distinct CDR3 sequences, over 9% occurring once. This same sample was also taken into another study, of T cells expressing NK-cell markers. From that second work: The authors made TCR beta cDNA libraries by 5'RACE template switching. This switching added a universal primer site and UMIs.

The chain is built from TRBV6-2 or TRBV6-3 and TRBJ2-2; 8 bases agree with TRBD2. The sample here was PBMCs from blood, taken on the day of vaccination. The TCR was taken from a man aged 50 to 59 who received an inactivated influenza vaccine. The CDR3 loop reads CASRPGLVRPGELFF. CDR3 nucleotide sequence: TGTGCCAGCCGGCCGGGACTAGTCCGGCCCGGGGAGCTGTTTTTT.